A single sample is the source of the 26 T cell receptor beta chains below, sequenced in a study of T cells after yellow fever vaccination. TCRdb itself ran the 5' RACE reads through MiXCR, one entry per CDR3 protein. The sample includes under 700,000 distinct CDR3 sequences, about 17% of them seen just once. Sequencing was performed on PBMCs, taken 4 to 5 days after the first yellow fever vaccination. All receptors derive from a man in his late teens or twenties who received the YFV17D yellow fever vaccine.

The V call is TRBV12-3 or TRBV12-4, the J call TRBJ1-2; D unclear. The CDR3 contains 11 residues. V lost 4 bases and J 3 bases, leaving 3 bases between the germline ends. CDR3 in DNA: TGTGCCAGCAGTTATGACTATGGCTACACCTTC. It is translated as CASSYDYGYTF.

The chain is built from TRBV12-3 or TRBV12-4 and TRBJ2-7; the D call may be TRBD1 or TRBD2 (5 bases each). The V gene lost 8 bases and the J gene lost 3 bases, with 14 bases spanning the gap. This CDR3 has 13 amino acids. The CDR3: CASAWGPSYEQYF. CDR3 DNA: TGTGCCAGCGCATGGGGACCGAGCTACGAGCAGTACTTC.

Only a few counts were recorded for this clonotype. This sequence joins TRBV20-1 and TRBJ2-7, with D possibly matching TRBD1 (5 bases). This CDR3 spans 13 amino acids. V was shortened by 1 base and J by 3 bases, with 10 bases between the two germline ends. Germline values: CDR1 DFQATT, CDR2 SNEGSKA (reference sequence). The CDR3 is CSARVGQGYEQYF. The CDR3 nucleotides read TGCAGTGCTAGAGTGGGGCAGGGCTACGAGCAGTACTTC.

This chain connects TRBV7-8 to TRBJ2-3; D is possibly TRBD2 (5 bases). Germline V lookup: CDR1 SGHVS, CDR2 FQNEAQ. The CDR3 contains 16 residues. Trimming removed 5 bases from V and 4 bases from J, with 19 bases in between. The chain's CDR3 is CASSPGSRPSPDTQYF. Here the CDR3 DNA reads TGTGCCAGCAGCCCGGGGTCCAGGCCGAGTCCAGATACGCAGTATTTT. The whole variable domain, remainder taken from reference TRBV7-8 and TRBJ2-3, is GAGVSQSPRYKVAKRGQDVALRCDPISGHVSLFWYQQALGQGPEFLTYFQNEAQLDKSGLPSDRFFAERPEGSVSTLKIQRTQQEDSAVYLCASSPGSRPSPDTQYFGPGTRLTVL.

The table lists this clonotype with a few counts. The chain is built from TRBV2 and TRBJ2-7, with 8 bases aligning to TRBD1. This CDR3 comprises 14 residues. The V segment lost 4 bases and the J segment 2 bases; nucleotides outside the gene matches: 4. CDR1 SNHLY and CDR2 FYNNEI come from the germline V gene. DNA for the CDR3: TGTGCCAGCAGTGCCGAGACAGGGGCCTACGAGCAGTACGTC. Amino acids: CASSAETGAYEQYV.

Only a few counts were recorded for this clonotype. The genes are TRBV5-8 and TRBJ2-7, with 7 bases identical to TRBD1. Losses at the gene ends were 4 bases for V and 3 bases for J; bases not matched to a gene: 10. The CDR3 spans 15 residues. CDR1 is SGHTS, CDR2 YDEGEE, per germline. The CDR3 sequence: CASSGRDRLNYEQYV. CDR3 DNA: TGTGCCAGCAGCGGTCGGGACAGACTAAACTACGAGCAGTACGTC.

V usage is TRBV7-2 and J usage is TRBJ2-3, with D possibly being TRBD1 or TRBD2 (5 bases each). The length of the CDR3 is 16 residues. Trimming removed 1 base at V and 3 bases at J, with 14 bases between. Germline CDR1 reads SGHTA; CDR2 reads FQGNSA. CDR3 DNA: TGTGCCAGCAGCTTAGTGGGGCTCGAGGGGACAGATACGCAGTATTTT. It codes for CASSLVGLEGTDTQYF.

This clonotype has more than one count but fewer than ten. The chain recombines TRBV20-1 with TRBJ2-1; TRBD2 might be the D (7 bases). The germline CDR1 and CDR2 sequences are DFQATT and SNEGSKA (reference sequence). This CDR3 has 14 residues. Trimming left V 8 bases short and J 3 bases short, with 17 bases between. CDR3 amino acids: CSPRRGGDYNEQFF. CDR3 sequence (DNA): TGCAGTCCAAGGCGCGGGGGCGACTACAATGAGCAGTTCTTC.

This clonotype was observed a few times. The CDR3, as DNA: TGTGCCAGCAGCCGTGAGGCTAACACTGAAGCTTTCTTT. This translates into CASSREANTEAFF. This rearrangement joins TRBV7-9 to TRBJ1-1; D not resolved. CDR3 length equals 13 residues. The V and J ends lost 5 bases and 2 bases respectively, with 9 bases between them. Germline loops: CDR1 SEHNR, CDR2 FQNEAQ (reference sequence). Variable domain in full (rest from reference TRBV7-9 and TRBJ1-1): DTGVSQNPRHKITKRGQNVTFRCDPISEHNRLYWYRQTLGQGPEFLTYFQNEAQLEKSRLLSDRFSAERPKGSFSTLEIQRTEQGDSAMYLCASSREANTEAFFGQGTRLTVV.

Points on this clonotype: One end of the junction does not line up with germline, which may come from a read error. V and J are TRBV7-6 and TRBJ2-5, with D unresolved. The CDR3 has 12 amino acids. CDR1 is SGHVS, CDR2 FNYEAQ, per germline. The CDR3 reads CASSTTQGTQYF. CDR3 in DNA: TGTGCCAGCAGCACGACCCAAGGGACCCAGTACTTC.

This chain connects TRBV7-2 to TRBJ2-3; D may be TRBD2 (5 bases). Germline CDR1 reads SGHTA; CDR2 reads FQGNSA. Deletions cut 1 base from V and 10 bases from J, with 12 bases between. This CDR3 spans 13 amino acids. The CDR3 DNA follows: TGTGCCAGCAGCTTAGACGAGGGTCGGGCGCAGTATTTT. Its translation: CASSLDEGRAQYF.

The rearrangement links TRBV7-8 to TRBJ2-7; 10 nucleotides agree with TRBD2. This CDR3 spans 14 amino acids. CDR1 and CDR2 from the germline V gene are SGHVS and FQNEAQ. Trimming took 4 bases from V and 1 from J; bases not matched to a gene: 1. CDR3 in DNA: TGTGCCAGCAGCTCTAGCGGGGGATCCTACGAGCAGTACGTC. As protein: CASSSSGGSYEQYV.

This clonotype was counted between two and nine times. The rearrangement joins TRBV7-9 to TRBJ1-1; D is undetermined. Germline assignment: CDR1 SEHNR and CDR2 FQNEAQ (reference sequence). The CDR3 consists of 17 residues. V lost 2 bases to trimming and J lost 0 bases, with 16 bases between them. CDR3 in DNA: TGTGCCAGCAGCTTATACATCGGGATTTCCATGAACACTGAAGCTTTCTTT. Its protein is CASSLYIGISMNTEAFF.

This clonotype was picked up a small number of times. The rearrangement joins TRBV7-6 to TRBJ2-3, with TRBD2 matching 10 bases. V gave up 6 bases and J gave up 2 bases; unmatched junction bases: 17. Germline CDR1 and CDR2: SGHVS and FNYEAQ. This CDR3 contains 19 residues. CDR3 region: CASSQSGGASQVNTDTQYF. The DNA of the CDR3 is TGTGCCAGCAGTCAGAGCGGGGGGGCTTCTCAGGTTAACACAGATACGCAGTATTTT.

The rearrangement joins TRBV10-3 to TRBJ1-4; 7 bases are shared with TRBD1. The CDR3 has 13 residues. Germline-derived CDR1 and CDR2 are ENHRY and SYGVKD. With V trimmed by 10 bases and J by 5 bases, 7 bases remained unmatched. The CDR3: CATTGTVNEKLFF. The CDR3 nucleotides are TGTGCCACAACCGGGACAGTGAATGAAAAACTGTTTTTT.

The chain uses TRBV7-2 and TRBJ2-7; 10 bases match TRBD2. The length of the CDR3 is 15 residues. Trimming at V came to 1 base and at J to 9 bases, leaving 9 bases not matched to a gene. The V gene's germline CDR1 is SGHTA and CDR2 FQGNSA. This CDR3 is CASSLEGTSERWQYF. CDR3 nucleotide sequence: TGTGCCAGCAGCTTAGAAGGGACTAGCGAGAGATGGCAGTACTTC.

This clonotype was detected a few times. This chain connects TRBV6-2 or TRBV6-3 to TRBJ1-2; 10 nucleotides agree with TRBD1. Germline loops: CDR1 MNHEY, CDR2 SVGEGT. The CDR3 sequence is 17 residues long. Losses at the gene ends were 0 bases for V and 6 bases for J; bases not matched to a gene: 10. CDR3 sequence: CASSYSFDRGRGDGYTF. CDR3 coding DNA: TGTGCCAGCAGTTACTCTTTCGACAGGGGGCGCGGAGATGGCTACACCTTC.

The rearrangement joins TRBV6-5 to TRBJ2-3; 9 positions agree with TRBD2. The CDR3 totals 17 residues. Trimming cost V 4 bases and J 3 bases; bases outside gene matches: 11. The germline V gene encodes CDR1 MNHEY and CDR2 SVGAGI. CDR3 loop: CASSSAGTSPPTDTQYF. The CDR3 DNA sequence: TGTGCCAGCAGTTCCGCCGGGACTAGCCCTCCGACAGATACGCAGTATTTT.

In its sample, this clonotype was seen a few times. The V and J genes are TRBV7-8 and TRBJ2-1; a weak D match, TRBD1 (5 bases). The germline CDR1 and CDR2 sequences are SGHVS and FQNEAQ. The ends were cut back, 3 bases at V and 8 bases at J, with 11 bases in the middle. The CDR3 extends over 13 amino acids. In DNA, the CDR3 is TGTGCCAGCAGCTTGGGCAGGGCGGATGAGCAGTTCTTC. As protein: CASSLGRADEQFF.

This clonotype has just a few counts. The genes are TRBV7-2 and TRBJ1-2, with no clear D. V was trimmed by 5 bases and J by 3 bases, leaving 13 bases between them. Germline V gene sequence: CDR1 SGHTA, CDR2 FQGNSA. The CDR3 loop spans 14 amino acids. The CDR3 reads CASSRTSLDYGYTF. CDR3 DNA sequence: TGTGCCAGCAGCCGGACCTCCCTAGACTATGGCTACACCTTC.

V usage is TRBV28 and J usage is TRBJ2-7, with D unresolved. The CDR3 consists of 14 residues. V dropped 5 bases and J dropped 4 bases, with 15 bases sitting between them. Germline-derived CDR1 and CDR2 are MDHEN and SYDVKM. CDR3 bases: TGTGCCAGCAGTCGACCTCGGACGGTTTACGAGCAGTACGTC. Its protein product is CASSRPRTVYEQYV.

The chain is built from TRBV11-1 and TRBJ1-6; no definite D call. Trimming pared 1 base from V and 10 bases from J, leaving 8 bases between. CDR1 SGHAT and CDR2 FQDESV come from the germline V gene (reference sequence). The CDR3 has 13 amino acids. CDR3 region: CASSLEFGSPLHF. DNA for the CDR3: TGTGCCAGCAGCTTAGAATTCGGGTCACCCCTCCACTTT.

This clonotype was seen more than once but under ten times. The chain uses TRBV6-6 and TRBJ2-3, with D possibly TRBD1 on 5 matching bases. V was cut by 7 bases and J by 2 bases, with 7 bases left in between. The CDR3 has 12 residues. Per germline, CDR1 MNHNY and CDR2 SVGAGI (reference sequence). The CDR3 DNA is TGTGCCAGCACACAGGCCACAGATACGCAGTATTTT. It specifies CASTQATDTQYF.

This clonotype has a handful of counts. The chain joins TRBV5-1 to TRBJ1-1; weak D call: TRBD1 (5 bases). V gave up 4 bases and J gave up 4 bases, with 8 bases separating them. The CDR3 covers 12 residues. CDR1 and CDR2 from the germline V gene are SGHRS and YFSETQ. CDR3 DNA: TGCGCCAGCAGCCCAGGGTTCACTGAAGCTTTCTTT. Translation gives CASSPGFTEAFF.

This clonotype appeared a few times. CDR3 loop: CASRETYRNSGANVLTF. For the CDR3, the DNA is TGTGCCAGCAGGGAGACGTATCGGAACTCTGGGGCCAACGTCCTGACTTTC. The rearrangement links TRBV6-1 to TRBJ2-6; D not resolved. The ends were cut back, 6 bases at V and 0 bases at J, with 15 bases in the middle. The germline CDR1 and CDR2 sequences are MNHNS and SASEGT. This CDR3 is 17 amino acids long.

V and J are TRBV20-1 and TRBJ1-4; unclear D gene. The CDR3 covers 14 residues. The V gene lost 6 bases and the J gene lost 0 bases, with 11 bases spanning the gap. Germline V lookup: CDR1 DFQATT, CDR2 SNEGSKA (reference sequence). CDR3: CSATDGATNEKLFF. CDR3 in DNA: TGCAGTGCAACGGACGGTGCAACTAATGAAAAACTGTTTTTT.